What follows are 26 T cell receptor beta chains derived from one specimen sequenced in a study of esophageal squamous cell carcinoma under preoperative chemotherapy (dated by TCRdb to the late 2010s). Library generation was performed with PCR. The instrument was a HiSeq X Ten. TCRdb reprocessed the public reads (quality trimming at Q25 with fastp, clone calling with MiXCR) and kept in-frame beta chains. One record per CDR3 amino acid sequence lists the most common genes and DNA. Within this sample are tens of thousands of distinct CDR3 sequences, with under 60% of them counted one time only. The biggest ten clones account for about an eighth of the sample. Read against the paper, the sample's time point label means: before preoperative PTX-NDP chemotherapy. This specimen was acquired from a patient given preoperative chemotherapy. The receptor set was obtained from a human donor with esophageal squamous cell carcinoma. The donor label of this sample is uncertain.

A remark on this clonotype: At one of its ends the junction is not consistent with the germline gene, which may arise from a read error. Written as DNA, the CDR3 is TGTGCCGGCAGCCAGGGGGGGAGCACAGAGACGCTGTATTTT. Residues: CAGSQGGSTETLYF. The gene calls are TRBV7-2 and TRBJ2-3; D is perhaps TRBD1 or TRBD2 (7 bases each). The V gene's germline CDR1 is SGHTA and CDR2 FQGNSA. The CDR3 extends over 14 amino acids.

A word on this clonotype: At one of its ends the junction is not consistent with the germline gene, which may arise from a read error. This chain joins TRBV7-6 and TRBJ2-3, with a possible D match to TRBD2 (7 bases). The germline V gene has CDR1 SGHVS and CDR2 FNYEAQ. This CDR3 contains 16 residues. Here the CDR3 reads CASRGMGGGGTDTQYF. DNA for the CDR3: TGTGCCAGCAGGGGGATGGGGGGGGGGGGCACAGATACGCAGTATTTC. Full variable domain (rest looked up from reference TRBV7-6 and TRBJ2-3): GAGVSQSPRYKVTKRGQDVALRCDPISGHVSLYWYRQALGQGPEFLTYFNYEAQQDKSGLPNDRFSAERPEGSISTLTIQRTEQRDSAMYRCASRGMGGGGTDTQYFGPGTRLTVL.

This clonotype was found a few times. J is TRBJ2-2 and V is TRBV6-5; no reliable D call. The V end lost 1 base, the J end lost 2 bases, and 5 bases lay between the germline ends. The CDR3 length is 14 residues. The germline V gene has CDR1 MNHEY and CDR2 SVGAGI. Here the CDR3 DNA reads TGTGCCAGCAGTTACTGGGTAAACACCGGGGAGCTGTTTTTT. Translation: CASSYWVNTGELFF.

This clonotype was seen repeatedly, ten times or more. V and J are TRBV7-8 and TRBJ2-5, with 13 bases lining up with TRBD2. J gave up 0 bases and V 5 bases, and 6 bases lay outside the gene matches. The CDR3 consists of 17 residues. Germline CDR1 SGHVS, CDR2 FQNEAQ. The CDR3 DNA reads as TGTGCCAGCAGCACGGGACTAGCGGGACAGTACCAAGAGACCCAGTACTTC. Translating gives CASSTGLAGQYQETQYF.

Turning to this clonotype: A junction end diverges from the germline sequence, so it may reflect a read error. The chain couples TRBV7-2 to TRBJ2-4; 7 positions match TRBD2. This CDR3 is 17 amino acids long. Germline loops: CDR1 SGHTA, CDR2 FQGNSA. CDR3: CASSPRAGRWAKNTQYF. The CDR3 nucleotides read TGTGCCAGCAGCCCCCGAGCGGGGCGGTGGGCCAAAAACACGCAGTATTTC.

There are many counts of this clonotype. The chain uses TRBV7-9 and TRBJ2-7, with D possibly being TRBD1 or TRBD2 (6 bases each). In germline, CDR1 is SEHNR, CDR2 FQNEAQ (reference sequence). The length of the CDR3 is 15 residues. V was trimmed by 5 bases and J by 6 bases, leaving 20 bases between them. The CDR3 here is CASSPTKGGYVEQYF. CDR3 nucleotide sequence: TGTGCCAGCAGCCCAACCAAGGGGGGCTACGTCGAGCAGTACTTC. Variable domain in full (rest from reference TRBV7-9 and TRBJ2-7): DTGVSQNPRHKITKRGQNVTFRCDPISEHNRLYWYRQTLGQGPEFLTYFQNEAQLEKSRLLSDRFSAERPKGSFSTLEIQRTEQGDSAMYLCASSPTKGGYVEQYFGPGTRLTVT.

The CDR3 nucleotides read TGTGCCTGTACCGGGCGCCGTGCCAAAAAGACTCAGTACTTC. It specifies CACTGRRAKKTQYF. This chain links TRBV12-3 or TRBV12-4 with TRBJ2-4, with D uncertain. This CDR3 has 14 residues. The V end lost 11 bases, the J end lost 12 bases, and 26 bases lay between the germline ends.

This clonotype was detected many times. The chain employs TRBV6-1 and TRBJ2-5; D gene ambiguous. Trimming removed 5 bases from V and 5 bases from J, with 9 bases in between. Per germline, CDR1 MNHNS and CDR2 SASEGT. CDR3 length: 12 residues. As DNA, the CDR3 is TGTGCCAGCAGTACCACTGGGGAGACCCAGTACTTC. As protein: CASSTTGETQYF.

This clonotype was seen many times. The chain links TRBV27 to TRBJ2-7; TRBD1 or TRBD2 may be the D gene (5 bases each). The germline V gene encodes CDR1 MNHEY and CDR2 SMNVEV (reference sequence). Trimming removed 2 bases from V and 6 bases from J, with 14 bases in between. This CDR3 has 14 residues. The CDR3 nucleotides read TGTGCCAGCAGTTTACGGGGATATCAGGGCGAGCAGTACTTC. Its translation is CASSLRGYQGEQYF.

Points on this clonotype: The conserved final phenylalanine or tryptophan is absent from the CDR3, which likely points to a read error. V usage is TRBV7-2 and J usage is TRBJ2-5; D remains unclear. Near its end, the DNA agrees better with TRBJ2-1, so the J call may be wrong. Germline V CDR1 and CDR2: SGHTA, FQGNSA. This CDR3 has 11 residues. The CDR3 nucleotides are TGTGCCAGCAGCTTAGGAGAGACCCAGTTCTCG. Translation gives CASSLGETQFS.

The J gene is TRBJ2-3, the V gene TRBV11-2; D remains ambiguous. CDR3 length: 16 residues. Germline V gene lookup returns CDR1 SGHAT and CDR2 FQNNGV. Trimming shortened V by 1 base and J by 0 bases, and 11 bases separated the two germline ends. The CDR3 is CASSLVAGYSTDTQYF. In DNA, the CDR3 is TGTGCCAGCAGCTTAGTGGCCGGGTATAGCACAGATACGCAGTATTTT.

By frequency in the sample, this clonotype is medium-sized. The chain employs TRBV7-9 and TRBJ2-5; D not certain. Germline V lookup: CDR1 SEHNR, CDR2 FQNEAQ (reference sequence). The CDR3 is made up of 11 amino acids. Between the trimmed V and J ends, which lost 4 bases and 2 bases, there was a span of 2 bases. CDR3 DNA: TGTGCCAGCAGCTCGCAAGAGACCCAGTACTTC. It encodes CASSSQETQYF.

The CDR3 is CAAEGTARDTQYF. CDR3 sequence (DNA): TGTGCCGCTGAAGGGACTGCAAGGGATACGCAGTATTTT. The rearrangement uses TRBV10-3 and TRBJ2-3, with TRBD2 as a possible D gene (6 bases). Per the germline V gene, CDR1 is ENHRY and CDR2 is SYGVKD. Trimming shortened V by 11 bases and J by 6 bases, and 18 bases separated the two germline ends. The CDR3 spans 13 residues.

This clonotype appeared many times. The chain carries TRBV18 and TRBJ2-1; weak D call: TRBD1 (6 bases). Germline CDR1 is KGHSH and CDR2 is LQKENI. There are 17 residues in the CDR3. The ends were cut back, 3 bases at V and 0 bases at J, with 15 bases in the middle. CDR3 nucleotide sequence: TGTGCCAGCTCACCGACTATGACAGGCAGCTCCTACAATGAGCAGTTCTTC. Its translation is CASSPTMTGSSYNEQFF.

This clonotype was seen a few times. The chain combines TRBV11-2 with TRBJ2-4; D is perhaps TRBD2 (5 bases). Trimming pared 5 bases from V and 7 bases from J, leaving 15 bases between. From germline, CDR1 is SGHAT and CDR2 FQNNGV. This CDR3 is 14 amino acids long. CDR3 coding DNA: TGTGCCAGCAGCCCCCGGAGAGGGTGGAACATTCAGTACTTC. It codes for CASSPRRGWNIQYF.

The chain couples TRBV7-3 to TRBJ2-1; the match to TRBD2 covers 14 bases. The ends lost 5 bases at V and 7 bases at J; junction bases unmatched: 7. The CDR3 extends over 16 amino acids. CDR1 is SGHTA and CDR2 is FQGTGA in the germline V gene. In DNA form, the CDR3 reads TGTGCCAGCAGCCTAGTGGGGACTAGCGGGAGTAATGAGCAGTTCTTC. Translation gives CASSLVGTSGSNEQFF.

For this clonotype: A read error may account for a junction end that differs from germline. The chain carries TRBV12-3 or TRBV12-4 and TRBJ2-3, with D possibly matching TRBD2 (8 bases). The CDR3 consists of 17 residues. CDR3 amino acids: CASSAGLGGSSTDTQYF. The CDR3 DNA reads TGTGCCAGCAGTGCGGGACTAGGGGGCAGTAGCACAGATACGCAGTACTTT.

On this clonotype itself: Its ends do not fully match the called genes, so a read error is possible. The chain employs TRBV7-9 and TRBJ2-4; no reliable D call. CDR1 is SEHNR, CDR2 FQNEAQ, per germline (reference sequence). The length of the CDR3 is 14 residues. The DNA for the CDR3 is TGTACCAGCAGCCCCCAAGCTGGGTCAGATACTCAGTACTTT. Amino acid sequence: CTSSPQAGSDTQYF.

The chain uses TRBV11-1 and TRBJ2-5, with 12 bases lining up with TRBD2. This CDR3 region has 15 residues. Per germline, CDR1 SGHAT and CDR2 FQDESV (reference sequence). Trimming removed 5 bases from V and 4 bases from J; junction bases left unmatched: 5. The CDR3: CASSPSGGARETQYF. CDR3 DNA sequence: TGTGCCAGCAGCCCTAGCGGGGGGGCCAGAGAGACCCAGTACTTC.

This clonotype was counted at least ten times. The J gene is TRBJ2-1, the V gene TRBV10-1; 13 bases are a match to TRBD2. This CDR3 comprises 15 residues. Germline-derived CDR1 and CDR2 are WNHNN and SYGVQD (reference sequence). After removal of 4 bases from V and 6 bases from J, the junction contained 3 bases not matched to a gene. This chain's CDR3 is CASSGWTSGSNEQFF. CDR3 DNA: TGCGCCAGCAGTGGATGGACTAGCGGGAGCAATGAGCAGTTCTTC.

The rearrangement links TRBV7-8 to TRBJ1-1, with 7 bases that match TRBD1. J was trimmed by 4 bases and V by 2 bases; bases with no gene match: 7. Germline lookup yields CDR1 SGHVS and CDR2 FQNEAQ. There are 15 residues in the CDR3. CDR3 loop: CASSLQDRLITEAFF. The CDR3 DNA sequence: TGTGCCAGCAGCTTACAGGACAGGTTAATCACTGAAGCTTTCTTT.

The CDR3 reads CASSLQGAETQFF. As DNA, the CDR3 is TGTGCCAGCAGCCTACAGGGGGCGGAGACCCAGTTCTTC. The chain uses TRBV7-2 and TRBJ2-1; 9 nucleotides match TRBD1. V lost 5 bases and J lost 13; bases outside the gene matches: 9. Germline V lookup: CDR1 SGHTA, CDR2 FQGNSA. CDR3 length: 13 amino acids.

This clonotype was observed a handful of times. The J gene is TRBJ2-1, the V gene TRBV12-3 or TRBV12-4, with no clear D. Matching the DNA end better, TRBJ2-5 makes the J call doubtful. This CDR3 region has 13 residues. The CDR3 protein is CASSLELPETQYF. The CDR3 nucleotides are TGTGCCAGCAGTTTAGAGTTGCCAGAGACCCAGTACTTC.

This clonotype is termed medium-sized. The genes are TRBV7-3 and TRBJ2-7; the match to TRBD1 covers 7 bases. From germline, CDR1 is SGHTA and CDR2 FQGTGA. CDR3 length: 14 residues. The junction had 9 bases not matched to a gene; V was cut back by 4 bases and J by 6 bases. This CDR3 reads CASSSGQVGSEQYF. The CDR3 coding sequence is TGTGCCAGCAGCTCCGGACAGGTGGGCTCCGAGCAGTACTTC.

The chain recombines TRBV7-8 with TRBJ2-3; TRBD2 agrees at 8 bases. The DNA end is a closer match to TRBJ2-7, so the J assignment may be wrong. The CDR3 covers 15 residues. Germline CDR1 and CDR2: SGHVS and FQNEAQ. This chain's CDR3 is CAGGLDGGRPDTQYF. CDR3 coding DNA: TGTGCTGGGGGGCTCGATGGCGGGAGGCCAGATACGCAGTACTTC.

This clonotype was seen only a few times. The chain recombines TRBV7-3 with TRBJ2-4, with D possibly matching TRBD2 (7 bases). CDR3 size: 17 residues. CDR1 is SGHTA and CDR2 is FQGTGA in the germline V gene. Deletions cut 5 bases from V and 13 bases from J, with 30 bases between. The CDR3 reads CASSAGPGGGNKDTQYF. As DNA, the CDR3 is TGTGCCAGCAGCGCGGGGCCGGGGGGCGGTAACAAAGACACCCAGTACTTC.